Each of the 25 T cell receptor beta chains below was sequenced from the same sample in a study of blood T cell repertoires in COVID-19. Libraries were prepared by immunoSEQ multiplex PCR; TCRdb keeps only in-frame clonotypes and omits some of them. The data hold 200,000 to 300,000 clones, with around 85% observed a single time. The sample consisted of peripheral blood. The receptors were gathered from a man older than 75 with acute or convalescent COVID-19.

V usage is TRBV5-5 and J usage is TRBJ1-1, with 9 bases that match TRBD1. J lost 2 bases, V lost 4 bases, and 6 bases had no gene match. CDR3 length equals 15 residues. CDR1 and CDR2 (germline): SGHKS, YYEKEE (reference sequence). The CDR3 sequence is CASSSRDRVNTEAFF. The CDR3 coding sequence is TGTGCCAGCAGCAGTCGGGACAGGGTAAACACTGAAGCTTTCTTT.

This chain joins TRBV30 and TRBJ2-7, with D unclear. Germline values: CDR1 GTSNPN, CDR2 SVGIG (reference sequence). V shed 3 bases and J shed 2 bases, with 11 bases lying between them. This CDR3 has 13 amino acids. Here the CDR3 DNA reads TGTGCCTGGAGAGAACTATCGACCTACGAGCAGTACTTC. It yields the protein CAWRELSTYEQYF.

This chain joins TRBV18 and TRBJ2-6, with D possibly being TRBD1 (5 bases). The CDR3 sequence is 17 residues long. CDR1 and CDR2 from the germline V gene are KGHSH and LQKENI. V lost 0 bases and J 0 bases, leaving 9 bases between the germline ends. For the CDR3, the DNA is TGTGCCAGCTCACCACCCCAGGGCCTCTCTGGGGCCAACGTCCTGACTTTC. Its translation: CASSPPQGLSGANVLTF. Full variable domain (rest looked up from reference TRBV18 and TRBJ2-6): NAGVMQNPRHLVRRRGQEARLRCSPMKGHSHVYWYRQLPEEGLKFMVYLQKENIIDESGMPKERFSAEFPKEGPSILRIQQVVRGDSAAYFCASSPPQGLSGANVLTFGAGSRLTVL.

The CDR3 DNA reads as TGTGCCAGAAGCTTAGGTCCGAAGGACAGGGTGAACACTGAAGCTTTCTTT. Translating it yields CARSLGPKDRVNTEAFF. The rearrangement uses TRBV7-5 and TRBJ1-1; no check of the table's D call, TRBD1, against the DNA was made. TRBV7-5 is a pseudogene locus. CDR3 length: 17 amino acids.

Here the CDR3 DNA reads TGTGCCAGCAGCCAATCGGGACTTAAAGAGACCCAGTACTTC. This gives the protein CASSQSGLKETQYF. The chain uses TRBV3-1 (or the pseudogene TRBV3-2) and TRBJ2-5; weak D call: TRBD2 (6 bases). The CDR3 loop spans 14 amino acids. V gave up 2 bases and J gave up 3 bases, with 10 bases separating them. Germline V gene sequence: CDR1 LGHDT, CDR2 YNNKEL (reference sequence).

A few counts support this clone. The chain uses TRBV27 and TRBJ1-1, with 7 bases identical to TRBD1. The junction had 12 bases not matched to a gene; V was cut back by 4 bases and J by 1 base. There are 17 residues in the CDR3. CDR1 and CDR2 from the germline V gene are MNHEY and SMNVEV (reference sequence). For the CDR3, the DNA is TGTGCCAGCAGTTCCAAATACCCGACAGGGAGGAACACTGAAGCTTTCTTT. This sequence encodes CASSSKYPTGRNTEAFF.

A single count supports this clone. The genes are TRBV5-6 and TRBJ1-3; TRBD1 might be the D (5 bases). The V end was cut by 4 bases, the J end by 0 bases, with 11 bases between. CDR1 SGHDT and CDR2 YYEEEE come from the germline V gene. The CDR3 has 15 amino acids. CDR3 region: CASSQDTLSGNTIYF. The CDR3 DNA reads TGTGCCAGCAGCCAGGACACTCTCTCTGGAAACACCATATATTTT. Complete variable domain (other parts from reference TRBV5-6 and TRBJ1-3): DAGVTQSPTHLIKTRGQQVTLRCSPKSGHDTVSWYQQALGQGPQFIFQYYEEEERQRGNFPDRFSGHQFPNYSSELNVNALLLGDSALYLCASSQDTLSGNTIYFGEGSWLTVV.

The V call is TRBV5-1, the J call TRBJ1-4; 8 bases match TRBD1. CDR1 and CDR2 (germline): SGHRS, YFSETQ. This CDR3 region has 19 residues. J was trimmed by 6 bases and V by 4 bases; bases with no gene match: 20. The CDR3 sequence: CASSRSGTGPRWGDEKLFF. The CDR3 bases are TGCGCCAGCAGCCGATCCGGGACAGGACCCAGGTGGGGTGATGAAAAACTGTTTTTT.

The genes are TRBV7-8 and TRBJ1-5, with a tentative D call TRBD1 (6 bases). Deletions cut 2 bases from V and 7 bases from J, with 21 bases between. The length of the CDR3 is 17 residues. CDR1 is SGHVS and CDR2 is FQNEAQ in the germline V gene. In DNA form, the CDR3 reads TGTGCCAGCAGCTTATGGGGCCCAACAGGGCTTAAACAGCCCCAGCATTTT. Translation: CASSLWGPTGLKQPQHF.

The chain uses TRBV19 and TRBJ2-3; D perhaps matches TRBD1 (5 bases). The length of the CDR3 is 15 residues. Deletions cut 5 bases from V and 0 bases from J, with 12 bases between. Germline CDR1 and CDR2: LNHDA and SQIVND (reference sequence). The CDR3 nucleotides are TGTGCCAGTAGTTCACGACAGTTTAGCACAGATACGCAGTATTTT. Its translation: CASSSRQFSTDTQYF. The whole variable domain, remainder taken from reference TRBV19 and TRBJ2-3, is DGGITQSPKYLFRKEGQNVTLSCEQNLNHDAMYWYRQDPGQGLRLIYYSQIVNDFQKGDIAEGYSVSREKKESFPLTVTSAQKNPTAFYLCASSSRQFSTDTQYFGPGTRLTVL.

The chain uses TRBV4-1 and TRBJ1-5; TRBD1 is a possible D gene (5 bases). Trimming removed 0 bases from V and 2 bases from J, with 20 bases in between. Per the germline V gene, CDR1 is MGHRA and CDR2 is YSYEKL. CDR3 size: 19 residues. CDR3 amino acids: CASSQDIEDAGGRNQPQHF. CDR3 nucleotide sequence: TGCGCCAGCAGCCAAGATATTGAGGACGCGGGGGGTCGCAATCAGCCCCAGCATTTT.

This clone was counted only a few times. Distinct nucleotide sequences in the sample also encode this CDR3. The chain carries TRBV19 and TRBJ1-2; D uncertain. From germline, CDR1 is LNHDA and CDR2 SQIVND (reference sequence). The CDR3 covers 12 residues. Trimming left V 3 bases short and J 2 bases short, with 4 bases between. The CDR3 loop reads CASSMRNYGYTF. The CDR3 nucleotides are TGTGCCAGTAGTATGAGGAACTATGGCTACACCTTC.

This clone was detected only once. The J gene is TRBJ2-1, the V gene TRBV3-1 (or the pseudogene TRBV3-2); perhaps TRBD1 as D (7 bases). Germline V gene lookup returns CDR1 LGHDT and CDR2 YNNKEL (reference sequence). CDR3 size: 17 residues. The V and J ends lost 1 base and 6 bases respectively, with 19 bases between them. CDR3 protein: CASSQVPAGGPINEQFF. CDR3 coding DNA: TGTGCCAGCAGCCAAGTTCCGGCAGGGGGGCCTATCAATGAGCAGTTCTTC.

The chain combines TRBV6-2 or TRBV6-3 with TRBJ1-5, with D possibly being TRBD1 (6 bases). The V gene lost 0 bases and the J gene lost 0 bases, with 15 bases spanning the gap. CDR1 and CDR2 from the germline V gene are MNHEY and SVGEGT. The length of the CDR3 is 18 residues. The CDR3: CASSYSYDRRYSNQPQHF. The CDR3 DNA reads TGTGCCAGCAGTTACTCGTATGACAGGCGATATAGCAATCAGCCCCAGCATTTT.

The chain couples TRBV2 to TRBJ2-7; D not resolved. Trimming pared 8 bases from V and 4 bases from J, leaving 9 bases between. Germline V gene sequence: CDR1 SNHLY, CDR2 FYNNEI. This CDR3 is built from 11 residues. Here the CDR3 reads CASGAGYEQYF. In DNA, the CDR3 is TGTGCCAGCGGAGCTGGATACGAGCAGTACTTC.

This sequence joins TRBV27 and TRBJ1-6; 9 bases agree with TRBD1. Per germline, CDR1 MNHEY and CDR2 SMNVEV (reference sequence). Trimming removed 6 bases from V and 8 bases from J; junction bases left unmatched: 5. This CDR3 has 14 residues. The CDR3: CASRRDRVDSPLHF. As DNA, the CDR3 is TGTGCCAGCAGACGGGACAGGGTTGATTCACCCCTCCACTTT.

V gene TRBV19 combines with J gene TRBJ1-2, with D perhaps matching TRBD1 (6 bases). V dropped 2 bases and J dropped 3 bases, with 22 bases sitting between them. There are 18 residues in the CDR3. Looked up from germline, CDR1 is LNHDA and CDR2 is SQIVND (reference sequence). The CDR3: CASSIPPLDSRFDYGYTF. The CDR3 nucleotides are TGTGCCAGTAGTATACCCCCGTTGGACAGTCGCTTTGACTATGGCTACACCTTC.

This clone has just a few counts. The CDR3 spells CASSSTPTGGGDGYTF. The CDR3 region has the DNA TGTGCCAGCAGTTCGACTCCGACAGGGGGAGGAGATGGCTACACCTTC. The rearrangement uses TRBV6-5 and TRBJ1-2, with TRBD1 matching over 9 bases. Germline V gives CDR1 MNHEY, CDR2 SVGAGI. With 4 bases clipped from V and 6 bases from J, the junction kept 12 bases outside the gene matches. The CDR3 runs to 16 residues.

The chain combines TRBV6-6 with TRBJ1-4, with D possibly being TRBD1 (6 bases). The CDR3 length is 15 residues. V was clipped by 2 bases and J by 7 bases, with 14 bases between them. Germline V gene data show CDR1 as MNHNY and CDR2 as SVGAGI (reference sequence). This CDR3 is CASSYGGGRGEKLFF. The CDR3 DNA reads TGTGCCAGCAGTTACGGGGGCGGTAGGGGTGAAAAACTGTTTTTT.

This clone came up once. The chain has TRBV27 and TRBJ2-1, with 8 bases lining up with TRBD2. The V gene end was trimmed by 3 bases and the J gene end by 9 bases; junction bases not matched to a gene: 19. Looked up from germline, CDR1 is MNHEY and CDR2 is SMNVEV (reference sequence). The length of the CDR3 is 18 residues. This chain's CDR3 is CASSFLPPSSGRRGEQFF. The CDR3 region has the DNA TGTGCCAGCAGTTTCCTTCCCCCTTCGAGCGGGAGAAGGGGTGAGCAGTTCTTC.

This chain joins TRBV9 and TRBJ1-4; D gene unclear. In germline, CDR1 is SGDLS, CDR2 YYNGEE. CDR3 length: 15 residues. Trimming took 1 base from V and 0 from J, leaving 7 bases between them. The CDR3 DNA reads TGTGCCAGCAGCGTAAACACAGCAACTAATGAAAAACTGTTTTTT. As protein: CASSVNTATNEKLFF.

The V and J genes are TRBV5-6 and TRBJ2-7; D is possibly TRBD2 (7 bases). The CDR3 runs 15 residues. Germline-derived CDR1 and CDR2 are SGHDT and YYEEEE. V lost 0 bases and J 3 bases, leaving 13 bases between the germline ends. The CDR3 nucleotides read TGTGCCAGCAGCTTGGGCGGGGGCGCCCACTACGAGCAGTACTTC. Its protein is CASSLGGGAHYEQYF.

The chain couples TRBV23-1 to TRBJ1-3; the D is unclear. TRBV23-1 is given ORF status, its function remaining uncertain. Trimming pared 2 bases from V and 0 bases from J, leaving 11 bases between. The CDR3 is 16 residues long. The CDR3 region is CASSQREAYSGNTIYF. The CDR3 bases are TGCGCCAGCAGTCAAAGAGAAGCTTACTCTGGAAACACCATATATTTT.

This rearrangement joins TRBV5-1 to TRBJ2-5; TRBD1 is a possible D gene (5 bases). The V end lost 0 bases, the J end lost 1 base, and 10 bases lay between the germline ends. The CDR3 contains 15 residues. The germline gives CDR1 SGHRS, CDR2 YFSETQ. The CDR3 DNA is TGCGCCAGCAGCTTGGGACAGATAACCCAAGAGACCCAGTACTTC. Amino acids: CASSLGQITQETQYF.

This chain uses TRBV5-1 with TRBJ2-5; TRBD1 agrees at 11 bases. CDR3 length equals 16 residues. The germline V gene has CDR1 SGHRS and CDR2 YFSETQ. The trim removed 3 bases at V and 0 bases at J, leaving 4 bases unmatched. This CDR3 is CASSSGTGGYQETQYF. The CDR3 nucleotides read TGCGCCAGCAGCTCTGGGACAGGGGGTTACCAAGAGACCCAGTACTTC. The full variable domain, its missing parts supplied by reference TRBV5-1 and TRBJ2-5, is KAGVTQTPRYLIKTRGQQVTLSCSPISGHRSVSWYQQTPGQGLQFLFEYFSETQRNKGNFPGRFSGRQFSNSRSEMNVSTLELGDSALYLCASSSGTGGYQETQYFGPGTRLLVL.